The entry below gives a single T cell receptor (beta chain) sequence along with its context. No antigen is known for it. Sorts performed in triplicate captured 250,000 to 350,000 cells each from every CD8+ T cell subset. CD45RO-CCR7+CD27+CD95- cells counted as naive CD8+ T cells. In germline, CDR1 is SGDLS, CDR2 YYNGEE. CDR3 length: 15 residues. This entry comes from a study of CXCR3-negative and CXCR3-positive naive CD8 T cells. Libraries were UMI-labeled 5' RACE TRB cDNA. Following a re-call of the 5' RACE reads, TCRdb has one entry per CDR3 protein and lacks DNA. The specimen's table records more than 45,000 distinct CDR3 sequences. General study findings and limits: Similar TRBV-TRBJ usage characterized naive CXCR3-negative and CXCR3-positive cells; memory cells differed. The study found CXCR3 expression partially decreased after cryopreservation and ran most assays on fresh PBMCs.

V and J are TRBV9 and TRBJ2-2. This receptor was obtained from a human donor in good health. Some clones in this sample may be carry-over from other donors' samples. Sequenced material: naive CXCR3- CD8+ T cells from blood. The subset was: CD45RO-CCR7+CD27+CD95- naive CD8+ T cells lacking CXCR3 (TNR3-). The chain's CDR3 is CASSVALAGTGELFF.